The TCR beta chain described here comes from a study of CXCR3-negative and CXCR3-positive naive CD8 T cells. CDR1 is SEHNR and CDR2 is FQNEAQ in the germline V gene (reference sequence). The CDR3 covers 14 residues. This clonotype shows up as medium-sized by frequency. Triplicate sorts, around 300,000 cells apiece, were made for each CD8+ T cell subset. A CD45RO-CCR7+CD27+CD95- profile was what naive CD8+ T cells displayed. Libraries were UMI-labeled 5' RACE TRB cDNA. Each CDR3 protein gets one entry in TCRdb, which reprocessed the 5' RACE reads and gives no DNA. The sample totals 6,500 to 10,000 distinct CDR3 sequences.

The receptor's source is a human donor in good health. Some clones in this sample may be carry-over from other donors' samples. The sequencing input was naive CXCR3- CD8+ T cells from blood. Subset defined: CD45RO-CCR7+CD27+CD95- naive CD8+ T cells lacking CXCR3 (TNR3-). V and J are TRBV7-9 and TRBJ1-2. CDR3 sequence reads: CASSLVSPNYGYTF.